This T cell receptor (beta chain) comes out of a study of blood T cell repertoires in COVID-19 (dated by TCRdb to the early 2020s). Background for the entire study: Samples from collaborators originated in the United States, Italy and Spain and spanned both the acute and convalescent phases of COVID-19. The material from the prospective study consisted of cDNA or gDNA derived from T cells, B-cell-depleted T cells, or PBMCs. The dataset comprised deeply sampled blood TCRbeta repertoires from subjects exposed to, actively infected with, or recovered from COVID-19. A freely available public database, intended as a resource for researchers studying the immune response to SARS-CoV-2, is where the repertoires were released. Samples came from the ongoing ImmuneRACE study (first 160 participants) plus 1,254 subjects from 6 global collaborators. A de-identified subject ID, COVID-19 status, age in years and sex were almost always included in the sample metadata. HLA class I and class II types, where available, came from metadata supplied by the sample provider rather than from assay-based typing.

TCRbeta CDR3 regions were amplified from genomic DNA using the immunoSEQ Assay, a bias-controlled multiplex PCR. As for the authors' bioinformatics: The number of nucleated cells in each sample was estimated by amplification of reference gene primers within the assay. Sequence reads were collapsed and filtered to measure the absolute abundance of every unique TCRbeta CDR3 rearrangement. For each sample, productive Simpson clonality was calculated as the square root of Simpson's diversity index over productive rearrangements. Entries here come from immuneACCESS through TCRdb and include only in-frame sequences with V and J called. Some clones fail to appear in such tables; in the studies checked, an unresolved V gene covers under half of the shortfall, and the cause of the remainder is unknown. That table supplies the V and J calls and clone size; D and trimming were determined from the DNA. Across this sample there are over 70,000 clones, with roughly 84% seen only once. The ten largest clones add up to roughly 11% of the sample.

Results the study describes overall, beyond this receptor: The quantity of clinical and demographic metadata differed by source and by participant and was supplied without curation.

This clone was seen more than once but under ten times. The specificity of this receptor is unknown. No much larger clone exists at a distance of one base, and base qualities are not known. Including the terminal cysteine and phenylalanine, the CDR3 comprises 14 residues. Solely the CDR3 DNA is kept, with 42 bases framed from the first base. Via the germline V gene (reference sequence), CDR1 is LNHNV and CDR2 YYDKDF. After removal of 9 bases from V and 0 bases from J, the junction retains 4 bases not matched to a gene. One collaborating source in Seattle enrolled patients during active infection and followed them longitudinally through the course of disease. Each collaborating institution followed its own protocols to collect whole blood in K2EDTA tubes. Collaborator samples were shipped for TCRbeta analysis as frozen whole blood, isolated PBMCs, or DNA extracted from either sample type.

This clonotype was obtained from a man in his 60s with COVID-19, enrolled during active disease. This chain joins TRBV15 to TRBJ1-3; 8 bases in between match TRBD1. The specimen was peripheral blood. The CDR3 reads CATRTGYSGNTIYF. The nucleotides are TGTGCCACGCGGACAGGGTACTCTGGAAACACCATATATTTT.